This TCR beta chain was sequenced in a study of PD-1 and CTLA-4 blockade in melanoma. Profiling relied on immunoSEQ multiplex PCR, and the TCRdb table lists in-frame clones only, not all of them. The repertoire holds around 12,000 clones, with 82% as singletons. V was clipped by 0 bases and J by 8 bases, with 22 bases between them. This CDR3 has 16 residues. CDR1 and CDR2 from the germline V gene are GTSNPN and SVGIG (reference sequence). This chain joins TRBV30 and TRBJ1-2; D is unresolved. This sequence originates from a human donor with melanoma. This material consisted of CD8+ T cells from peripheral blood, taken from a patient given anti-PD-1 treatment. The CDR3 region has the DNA TGTGCCTGGAGTGTACGGAGAGGGCGGGGAAGAAACGGCTACACCTTC. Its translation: CAWSVRRGRGRNGYTF.